This TCR beta chain was sequenced for a study of blood T cells in healthy people across ages. The second PCR ran about 6 to 11 cycles with a sample-barcoded 5' primer and J-beta primers. TCRdb re-called the 5' RACE reads through MiXCR, storing one row per CDR3 protein. The sample has around 800,000 distinct CDR3 sequences; roughly 44% are singletons. Germline assignment: CDR1 SQVTM and CDR2 ANQGSEA. This CDR3 comprises 15 residues. J gave up 5 bases and V 7 bases, and 13 bases lay outside the gene matches. The receptor's source is a man aged 55-75 years in good health. The rearrangement links TRBV29-1 to TRBJ1-1; 10 nucleotides align to TRBD1. Sequenced: blood. The DNA of the CDR3 is TGCAGCGGGATCCGGGACAGGGGCCAGGGGACTGAAGCTTTCTTT. Amino acids: CSGIRDRGQGTEAFF.